The sequence of this TCR beta chain was determined in a study of T cell repertoires in cytomegalovirus infection. Turning to the study itself: Well-studied HLA-B-restricted CMV epitopes were used in the study alongside recently identified HLA-C-restricted ones. It can be stated that public TCR beta signatures indicated CMV infection as well as a matching HLA type. The study, taken as a whole, reports: HLA-C-restricted CMV clonotypes gave the most frequent clonotype in two of eight donors.

Only a few counts were recorded for this clonotype. Antigen unknown. CDR3 length: 14 residues. V gave up 3 bases and J gave up 5 bases, with 10 bases separating them. Germline assignment: CDR1 MNHEY and CDR2 SVGAGI. A single record per CDR3 protein comes from TCRdb applying MiXCR to the reads. Of nearly 700,000 distinct CDR3 sequences in the sample, about 33% were seen once. Material: cultured PBMCs, obtained from culture after CMV antigen stimulation. The receptor comes from a human donor in good health (CMV status not recorded). Some clones in this sample may be carry-over from other donors' samples. V usage is TRBV6-5 and J usage is TRBJ1-4; D unclear. This chain's CDR3 is CASSYGPRNEKLFF. CDR3 sequence (DNA): TGTGCCAGCAGTTATGGGCCACGAAATGAAAAACTGTTTTTT.